The next 17 T cell receptor beta chains were all read from a single sample in a study of response to subunit inactivated influenza vaccine. One entry per CDR3 protein, called by TCRdb with MiXCR from the RT-PCR reads. The sample shows more than 200,000 distinct CDR3 sequences, more than 9% of them seen only once. Sequencing was performed on non-naive T cells sorted from PBMCs, taken 14 to 15 days before vaccination. The receptor source for this set is a man in his fifties who received an inactivated influenza vaccine.

This clonotype came up a few times. The chain couples TRBV11-2 to TRBJ1-5; D is perhaps TRBD1 (5 bases). CDR1 and CDR2 (germline): SGHAT, FQNNGV. The CDR3 consists of 14 residues. V lost 0 bases, J lost 5 bases, and 8 bases lay in between. The DNA of the CDR3 is TGTGCCAGCAGCTTAGATCCGACAGATCAGCCCCAGCATTTT. Amino acid sequence: CASSLDPTDQPQHF.

The rearrangement uses TRBV5-1 and TRBJ1-4; D might be TRBD1 (5 bases). From germline, CDR1 is SGHRS and CDR2 YFSETQ. CDR3 length: 14 residues. The V gene lost 0 bases and the J gene lost 4 bases, with 7 bases spanning the gap. The CDR3 DNA reads TGCGCCAGCAGCTTGGGCAGGGTTAATGAAAAACTGTTTTTT. It yields the protein CASSLGRVNEKLFF. The variable domain in full, completed from reference TRBV5-1 and TRBJ1-4, reads KAGVTQTPRYLIKTRGQQVTLSCSPISGHRSVSWYQQTPGQGLQFLFEYFSETQRNKGNFPGRFSGRQFSNSRSEMNVSTLELGDSALYLCASSLGRVNEKLFFGSGTQLSVL.

V and J are TRBV11-2 and TRBJ2-5; possible D gene TRBD2, 6 bases. The CDR3 spans 12 residues. Germline CDR1 reads SGHAT; CDR2 reads FQNNGV. Trimming cost V 5 bases and J 4 bases, with 8 bases left between them. The CDR3 reads CASSGAGETQYF. The DNA of the CDR3 is TGTGCCAGCAGCGGAGCGGGAGAGACCCAGTACTTC.

This clonotype was seen many times. The genes are TRBV3-1 and TRBJ2-7, with D possibly being TRBD2 (5 bases). CDR1 LGHDT and CDR2 YNNKEL come from the germline V gene (reference sequence). Trimming removed 4 bases from V and 2 bases from J, with 18 bases in between. The CDR3 consists of 16 residues. CDR3 amino acids: CASSPLRQDSPYEQYF. The CDR3 bases are TGTGCCAGCAGCCCTCTCCGGCAGGACTCCCCCTACGAGCAGTACTTC.

In nucleotides, the CDR3 is TGTGCCAGCAGCCAAGATCCGTGGACTAGCTGGGAGCTGTTTTTT. Its translation: CASSQDPWTSWELFF. This chain connects TRBV3-1 to TRBJ2-2; the match to TRBD2 covers 8 bases. V shed 0 bases and J 9 bases; nucleotides not matched to a gene: 6. Germline-derived CDR1 and CDR2 are LGHDT and YNNKEL (reference sequence). The CDR3 runs 15 residues.

This clonotype came up a few times. The gene calls are TRBV12-3 or TRBV12-4 and TRBJ2-2, with D maybe TRBD2 (7 bases). V lost 11 bases and J 0 bases, leaving 25 bases between the germline ends. CDR3 length: 18 residues. DNA for the CDR3: TGTGCCCTCTGGGGGGGCAGGCGAATAATCGCGAACACCGGGGAGCTGTTTTTT. Protein: CALWGGRRIIANTGELFF.

The rearrangement joins TRBV29-1 to TRBJ2-7, with 8 nucleotides matching TRBD2. V lost 4 bases, J lost 5 bases, and 7 bases stayed unmatched. In germline, CDR1 is SQVTM, CDR2 ANQGSEA. The length of the CDR3 is 13 residues. CDR3: CSVVPLAGHEQYF. In DNA form, the CDR3 reads TGCAGCGTTGTTCCCCTAGCGGGCCACGAGCAGTACTTC.

This clonotype was found a few times. This chain connects TRBV6-2 or TRBV6-3 to TRBJ1-1; 7 bases are shared with TRBD1. The CDR3 spans 16 residues. Germline CDR1 MNHEY, CDR2 SVGEGT. V dropped 0 bases and J dropped 5; count of bases not matched to a gene: 9. CDR3 loop: CASSYSMARGGTEAFF. The CDR3 nucleotides are TGTGCCAGCAGTTACTCGATGGCCAGGGGGGGAACTGAAGCTTTCTTT.

This clonotype was seen a few times. V usage is TRBV4-3 and J usage is TRBJ2-7; 8 bases fit TRBD2. V lost 3 bases, J lost 4 bases, and 8 bases stayed unmatched. Looked up from germline, CDR1 is LGHNA and CDR2 is YSLEER. The CDR3 is made up of 15 amino acids. CDR3: CASSQFRGGGYEQYF. CDR3 DNA sequence: TGCGCCAGCAGCCAGTTCCGGGGGGGTGGGTACGAGCAGTACTTC.

This clonotype was seen ten or more times. V is TRBV5-1 and J is TRBJ2-1; D perhaps matches TRBD2 (6 bases). The germline CDR1 and CDR2 sequences are SGHRS and YFSETQ. The CDR3 runs to 16 residues. The ends were cut back, 0 bases at V and 0 bases at J, with 10 bases in the middle. The CDR3 reads CASSLAAGSSYNEQFF. CDR3 coding DNA: TGCGCCAGCAGCTTGGCCGCGGGGAGCTCCTACAATGAGCAGTTCTTC.

The chain has TRBV11-2 and TRBJ2-7; D is undetermined. Germline V gives CDR1 SGHAT, CDR2 FQNNGV. The CDR3 extends over 15 amino acids. The V end lost 1 base, the J end lost 0 bases, and 10 bases lay between the germline ends. The CDR3 DNA follows: TGTGCCAGCAGCTTAGGGTACGATAGCTCCTACGAGCAGTACTTC. Translated: CASSLGYDSSYEQYF.

This clonotype was detected a few times. V is TRBV5-5 and J is TRBJ2-7, with a weak D call TRBD2 (6 bases). There are 16 residues in the CDR3. Trimming took off 4 bases at V and 4 bases at J, with 21 bases between the two ends. CDR1 and CDR2 from the germline V gene are SGHKS and YYEKEE (reference sequence). CDR3 sequence reads: CASSTVLRGKDYEQYF. DNA of the CDR3: TGTGCCAGCAGCACGGTCCTTCGCGGGAAAGATTACGAGCAGTACTTC.

This clonotype appeared many times. The chain is built from TRBV11-2 and TRBJ1-1; the D gene is possibly TRBD1 (5 bases). The CDR3 loop spans 12 amino acids. Germline V gives CDR1 SGHAT, CDR2 FQNNGV. Trimming took off 1 base at V and 7 bases at J, with 7 bases between the two ends. CDR3 DNA: TGTGCCAGCAGCTTAGGGGGCTTTGAAGCTTTCTTT. This codes for CASSLGGFEAFF.

Many counts were recorded for this clonotype. The chain links TRBV7-9 to TRBJ2-5; no clear D gene. The CDR3 spans 13 residues. V lost 8 bases and J lost 6, with 16 bases in between. Germline values: CDR1 SEHNR, CDR2 FQNEAQ (reference sequence). The CDR3 reads CASSIDDGQTQYF. DNA of the CDR3: TGTGCCAGCTCCATCGATGACGGGCAGACCCAGTACTTC.

This clonotype was seen repeatedly, ten times or more. The chain links TRBV28 to TRBJ1-1, with D perhaps matching TRBD1 (6 bases). Germline V gene lookup returns CDR1 MDHEN and CDR2 SYDVKM. The length of the CDR3 is 15 residues. V was shortened by 3 bases and J by 1 base, with 12 bases between the two germline ends. CDR3 coding DNA: TGTGCCAGCAGTTTGAGGGGGGTATCGAACACTGAAGCTTTCTTT. This sequence encodes CASSLRGVSNTEAFF. Drawing the rest from reference TRBV28 and TRBJ1-1, the complete variable domain is DVKVTQSSRYLVKRTGEKVFLECVQDMDHENMFWYRQDPGLGLRLIYFSYDVKMKEKGDIPEGYSVSREKKERFSLILESASTNQTSMYLCASSLRGVSNTEAFFGQGTRLTVV.

This chain links TRBV7-8 with TRBJ2-3; TRBD2 agrees at 9 bases. V shed 9 bases, J shed 5 bases, and the junction held 9 bases outside the gene matches. The CDR3 extends over 14 amino acids. Germline values: CDR1 SGHVS, CDR2 FQNEAQ. CDR3 amino acids: CASLVAGAVDTQYF. The CDR3 coding sequence is TGTGCCAGTTTGGTAGCGGGAGCTGTAGATACGCAGTATTTT.

V usage is TRBV6-5 and J usage is TRBJ1-1, with TRBD1 matching 7 bases. V shed 0 bases and J 4 bases; nucleotides not matched to a gene: 5. CDR3 length equals 15 residues. Germline loops: CDR1 MNHEY, CDR2 SVGAGI. CDR3 in amino acids: CASSYSGRGTTEAFF. The CDR3 coding sequence is TGTGCCAGCAGTTACTCGGGCAGGGGGACCACTGAAGCTTTCTTT.